These T cell receptor beta chains were read from a single sample in a study of cytomegalovirus exposure and HLA in healthy donors. Assay: immunoSEQ multiplex PCR; the TCRdb copy retains only in-frame clones and omits some. In the table there are over 150,000 clones, 80% to 90% of which are singletons. Sequenced input: PBMCs. These receptors were collected from a man aged 30-40 years in good health and CMV-seropositive. CDR3s include the opening cysteine and the closing phenylalanine or tryptophan. D genes are given only for firm matches.

j_call d_call v_call cdr3_aa
TRBJ1-2 TRBD1 TRBV2 CASRAGGNYGYTF
TRBJ1-1 TRBD1 TRBV18 CASSRQGAGTEAFF
TRBJ2-1 . TRBV5-8 CASSFTDDEQFF
TRBJ1-1 . TRBV19 CASSKPGRAQSTEAFF
TRBJ1-2 . TRBV7-2 CASGFKGGYGYTF
TRBJ1-1 . TRBV7-3 CASSSGGNTEAFF
TRBJ2-1 TRBD2 TRBV4-2 CASSQDRGGGTYNEQFF
TRBJ2-1 . TRBV5-6 CASSLRGFNEQFF
TRBJ2-3 . TRBV7-9 CSSSPYSDTQYF
TRBJ2-2 TRBD2 TRBV5-4 CASSLRVLAGETGELFF
TRBJ1-1 TRBD1 TRBV7-9 CASSLGQGTAFF
TRBJ2-7 TRBD1 TRBV7-9 CSSSGRDRVYEQYF
TRBJ2-1 TRBD2 TRBV9 CASSRGGSRPYNEQFF
TRBJ2-3 . TRBV10-1 CASSDTLVGDTQYF
TRBJ2-7 . TRBV7-2 CASSLLYEQYF
TRBJ2-3 TRBD2 TRBV5-4 CASSLRLAGGTSTDTQYF
TRBJ1-2 TRBD1 TRBV6-5 CASSATGNRDYGYTF
TRBJ2-1 TRBD2 TRBV19 CASSIGLAPNNEQFF
TRBJ2-5 . TRBV15 CATSKGGTQYF
TRBJ2-1 . TRBV5-4 CASSLESNNEQFF
TRBJ1-5 TRBD1 TRBV30 CAWSVQGEYSNQPQHF
TRBJ2-1 . TRBV27 CASSLLAETAEQFF
TRBJ1-2 . TRBV6-1 CASSGRDQGGGYTF
TRBJ1-1 . TRBV7-8 CASSSLRSRLWRKNTEAFF
TRBJ2-2 TRBD1 TRBV18 CASSPGTGATGELFF
TRBJ2-3 TRBD2 TRBV6-1 CASSGLAGGGDTQYF
TRBJ2-2 TRBD2 TRBV4-3 CASSQGVAGANTGELFF
TRBJ1-4 TRBD1 TRBV11-2 CASSAQGLANEKLFF
TRBJ1-2 . TRBV6-5 CASSYSVHGGNYGYTF
TRBJ1-1 . TRBV27 CASSPQGFPTEAFF
TRBJ2-3 TRBD2 TRBV18 CASSPASGSTDTQYF